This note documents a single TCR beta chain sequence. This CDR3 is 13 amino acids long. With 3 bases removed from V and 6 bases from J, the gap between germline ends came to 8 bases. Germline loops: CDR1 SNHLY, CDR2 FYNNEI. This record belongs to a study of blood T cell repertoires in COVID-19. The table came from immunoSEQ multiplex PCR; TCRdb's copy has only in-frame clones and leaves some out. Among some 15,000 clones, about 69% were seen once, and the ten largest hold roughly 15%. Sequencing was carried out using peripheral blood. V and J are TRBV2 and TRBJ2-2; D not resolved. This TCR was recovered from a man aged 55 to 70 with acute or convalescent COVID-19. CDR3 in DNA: TGTGCCAGCAGTGATCTGAGATCCGGGGAGCTGTTTTTT. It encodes CASSDLRSGELFF.